This is a list of T cell receptor beta chains from one sample in a study of post-analysis software for immune sequencing data. Each CDR3 protein gets one entry after TCRdb re-called the PCR reads with MiXCR. Of 150,000 or so distinct CDR3 sequences in the sample, around 36% were seen once. The sample consisted of blood, taken after autologous hematopoietic stem cell transplantation. The receptors were gathered from a girl aged 10 to 17 with multiple sclerosis. Both conserved end residues are part of each CDR3. D genes are given only for firm matches. Clone size is not always given. Where it is, it says once, few, many or a class for expanded clones.

clone_size: NA; v_call: TRBV20-1; j_call: TRBJ2-7; d_call: NA; cdr3_nt: TGCAGTGCTACCTCCCCTTGGGGGAGAAGTCTGGACGAGCAGTACTTC; cdr3_aa: CSATSPWGRSLDEQYF
clone_size: few; v_call: TRBV20-1; j_call: TRBJ1-1; d_call: NA; cdr3_nt: TGCAGTGCTAAAGATGGGGGGGATGGTACTGAAGCTTTCTTT; cdr3_aa: CSAKDGGDGTEAFF
clone_size: NA; v_call: TRBV30; j_call: TRBJ1-4; d_call: TRBD1; cdr3_nt: TGTGCCTGGAGTGTGGCCGGGACAGGGGTCGAAAAACTGTTTTTT; cdr3_aa: CAWSVAGTGVEKLFF
clone_size: NA; v_call: TRBV4-3; j_call: TRBJ1-5; d_call: TRBD1; cdr3_nt: TGCGCCAGCAGCCAAGATTCAGGGGGGCGTCAGCCCCAGCATTTT; cdr3_aa: CASSQDSGGRQPQHF
clone_size: medium-sized; v_call: TRBV29-1; j_call: TRBJ1-1; d_call: NA; cdr3_nt: TGCAGCGCTCATGACCCCCTCCTATATGAAGCTTTCTTT; cdr3_aa: CSAHDPLLYEAFF
clone_size: NA; v_call: TRBV5-1; j_call: TRBJ2-1; d_call: NA; cdr3_nt: TGCGCCAGCAGCCCCCCGGGTAGCGGAGCTTACAATGAGCAGTTCTTC; cdr3_aa: CASSPPGSGAYNEQFF
clone_size: NA; v_call: TRBV12-3/TRBV12-4; j_call: TRBJ1-5; d_call: NA; cdr3_nt: TGTGCCAGCATGCGAGAGGGGGGGCTAAATCAGCCCCAGCATTTT; cdr3_aa: CASMREGGLNQPQHF
clone_size: many; v_call: TRBV6-5; j_call: TRBJ2-3; d_call: NA; cdr3_nt: TGTGCCAGCAGTTACGGACTGAACACAGATACGCAGTATTTT; cdr3_aa: CASSYGLNTDTQYF
clone_size: few; v_call: TRBV7-9; j_call: TRBJ2-3; d_call: NA; cdr3_nt: TGTGCCAGCACCTCGGGGACCACAGATACGCAGTATTTT; cdr3_aa: CASTSGTTDTQYF
clone_size: few; v_call: TRBV4-2; j_call: TRBJ2-3; d_call: NA; cdr3_nt: TGTGCCAGCAGCCAAGATCCCAGGTCTACAGATACGCAGTATTTT; cdr3_aa: CASSQDPRSTDTQYF
clone_size: few; v_call: TRBV29-1; j_call: TRBJ2-3; d_call: NA; cdr3_nt: TGCAGCGTTGGGTACGGGGGAGATACGCAGTATTTT; cdr3_aa: CSVGYGGDTQYF
clone_size: many; v_call: TRBV6-2/TRBV6-3; j_call: TRBJ1-2; d_call: NA; cdr3_nt: TGTGCCAGCATGACAGACGGCGGCTACACCTTC; cdr3_aa: CASMTDGGYTF
clone_size: NA; v_call: TRBV28; j_call: TRBJ1-4; d_call: TRBD1; cdr3_nt: TGTGCCAGCAGTTTCCCAACCCAAGGGGGCGTTGGTGAAAAACTGTTTTTT; cdr3_aa: CASSFPTQGGVGEKLFF
clone_size: NA; v_call: TRBV7-2; j_call: TRBJ1-4; d_call: NA; cdr3_nt: TGTGCCAGCAGCTTCAGGGCGAGAGGAGAAAAACTGTTTTTT; cdr3_aa: CASSFRARGEKLFF
clone_size: few; v_call: TRBV6-1; j_call: TRBJ1-1; d_call: NA; cdr3_nt: TGTGCCAGCGGGAGAACCACTGAAGCTTTCTTT; cdr3_aa: CASGRTTEAFF
clone_size: few; v_call: TRBV20-1; j_call: TRBJ2-5; d_call: NA; cdr3_nt: TGCAGTGCTAGGATTCCCTCTCAAGAGACCCAGTACTTC; cdr3_aa: CSARIPSQETQYF
clone_size: NA; v_call: TRBV6-1; j_call: TRBJ2-7; d_call: TRBD2; cdr3_nt: TGTGCCAGCAGTGAAAGAGGGACTAGCGGGAGAGGTAACGAGCAGTACTTC; cdr3_aa: CASSERGTSGRGNEQYF
clone_size: NA; v_call: TRBV4-3; j_call: TRBJ1-1; d_call: NA; cdr3_nt: TGCGCCAGCAGCCGAGGCGGGACACTGAACGCTGAAGCTTTCTTT; cdr3_aa: CASSRGGTLNAEAFF
clone_size: few; v_call: TRBV2; j_call: TRBJ2-5; d_call: TRBD2; cdr3_nt: TGTGCCAGCGCCGGGAGGTGGGCCTTACAAGAGACCCAGTACTTC; cdr3_aa: CASAGRWALQETQYF
clone_size: few; v_call: TRBV4-3; j_call: TRBJ2-7; d_call: NA; cdr3_nt: TGCGCCAGCAGCCAAGTAAAAGGGGTGGGCTACGAGCAGTACTTC; cdr3_aa: CASSQVKGVGYEQYF
clone_size: many; v_call: TRBV10-3; j_call: TRBJ2-3; d_call: TRBD2; cdr3_nt: TGTGCCATCAGTGAGCGGACTAGCGGAAAAGGAGGTACGCAGTATTTT; cdr3_aa: CAISERTSGKGGTQYF
clone_size: NA; v_call: TRBV14; j_call: TRBJ2-5; d_call: TRBD1; cdr3_nt: TGTGCCAGCAGCCAAGATACGAGGGGGCGTCGCCAAGAGACCCAGTACTTC; cdr3_aa: CASSQDTRGRRQETQYF
clone_size: NA; v_call: TRBV29-1; j_call: TRBJ1-2; d_call: TRBD1; cdr3_nt: TGCAGCGTTTCAGGACAGGGAAACTATGGCTACACCTTC; cdr3_aa: CSVSGQGNYGYTF
clone_size: few; v_call: TRBV6-2/TRBV6-3; j_call: TRBJ2-1; d_call: NA; cdr3_nt: TGTGCCAGCAGGCGATGGGCGGAGGAGACCCAGTTCTTC; cdr3_aa: CASRRWAEETQFF
clone_size: few; v_call: TRBV19; j_call: TRBJ1-5; d_call: NA; cdr3_nt: TGTGCCAGTAGTATAGGATGGGGTTTCCATCAGCCCCAGCATTTT; cdr3_aa: CASSIGWGFHQPQHF
clone_size: NA; v_call: TRBV7-9; j_call: TRBJ1-5; d_call: TRBD1; cdr3_nt: TGTGCCAGCAGCAGCTCGGACAGGGAAGGCAATCAGCCCCAGCATTTT; cdr3_aa: CASSSSDREGNQPQHF
clone_size: NA; v_call: TRBV14; j_call: TRBJ2-1; d_call: TRBD2; cdr3_nt: TGTGCCGGCAGCCTCACTAGCGGAGCTTACAATGAGCAGTTCTTC; cdr3_aa: CAGSLTSGAYNEQFF
clone_size: many; v_call: TRBV6-6; j_call: TRBJ1-2; d_call: TRBD1; cdr3_nt: TGTGCCAGCAGTCTCCAGACAGGGTCCTACTATGGCTACACCTTC; cdr3_aa: CASSLQTGSYYGYTF
clone_size: NA; v_call: TRBV7-8; j_call: TRBJ2-3; d_call: NA; cdr3_nt: TGTGCCAGCAGCCTGCTAACGGATACGCAGTATTTT; cdr3_aa: CASSLLTDTQYF
clone_size: NA; v_call: TRBV28; j_call: TRBJ2-3; d_call: NA; cdr3_nt: TGTGCCAGCAGTTTGGATACGCAGTATTTT; cdr3_aa: CASSLDTQYF
clone_size: many; v_call: TRBV20-1; j_call: TRBJ2-4; d_call: TRBD2; cdr3_nt: TGCAGTGCTTTCCTAGCGGGGGGAAACATTCAGTACTTC; cdr3_aa: CSAFLAGGNIQYF
clone_size: NA; v_call: TRBV15; j_call: TRBJ2-5; d_call: TRBD2; cdr3_nt: TGTGCCACCAGCAGAAAACTCAGGACTAGCGGGAGCCCCGGGGAGACCCAGTACTTC; cdr3_aa: CATSRKLRTSGSPGETQYF
clone_size: NA; v_call: TRBV15; j_call: TRBJ2-2; d_call: TRBD2; cdr3_nt: TGTGCCACCAGTAGGACTAGCGGGAGGCAAACCGGGGAGCTGTTTTTT; cdr3_aa: CATSRTSGRQTGELFF
clone_size: NA; v_call: TRBV27; j_call: TRBJ1-5; d_call: NA; cdr3_nt: TGTGCCAGCAGTTCCAAGGGGACCTATAGCAATCAGCCCCAGCATTTT; cdr3_aa: CASSSKGTYSNQPQHF
clone_size: once; v_call: TRBV27; j_call: TRBJ2-1; d_call: NA; cdr3_nt: TGTGCCAGCAGTTCCTCAGGGTCCCATGAGCAGTTCTTC; cdr3_aa: CASSSSGSHEQFF
clone_size: few; v_call: TRBV9; j_call: TRBJ2-1; d_call: NA; cdr3_nt: TGTGCCAGCAGCGTTGGTGGTGAGCAGTTCTTC; cdr3_aa: CASSVGGEQFF
clone_size: few; v_call: TRBV5-1; j_call: TRBJ1-2; d_call: NA; cdr3_nt: TGCGCCAGCAGGTTGGACAGAACAAACTATGGCTACACCTTC; cdr3_aa: CASRLDRTNYGYTF
clone_size: NA; v_call: TRBV29-1; j_call: TRBJ2-1; d_call: NA; cdr3_nt: TGCAGCGTTGAACATGGGCAGTTCTTC; cdr3_aa: CSVEHGQFF
clone_size: NA; v_call: TRBV28; j_call: TRBJ2-7; d_call: NA; cdr3_nt: TGTGCCAGCAGTGACCTAACTACCCCTGGATACGAGCAGTACTTC; cdr3_aa: CASSDLTTPGYEQYF
clone_size: NA; v_call: TRBV11-2; j_call: TRBJ2-3; d_call: TRBD1; cdr3_nt: TGTGCCAGCAGCTCCGGGACAGGGATCTCCGACACAGATACGCAGTATTTT; cdr3_aa: CASSSGTGISDTDTQYF
clone_size: NA; v_call: TRBV3-1; j_call: TRBJ2-5; d_call: NA; cdr3_nt: TGTGCCAGCAGCCTTCGGTACACCAACAATGAGCAGTACTTC; cdr3_aa: CASSLRYTNNEQYF